The 28 T cell receptor beta chains below were found in one sample sequenced in a study of monozygotic twins with inflammatory bowel disease. From its re-call of the 5' RACE reads, TCRdb lists each CDR3 protein once, without DNA. The sample table includes 140,000 to 150,000 distinct CDR3 sequences. Sequencing used blood. The receptor set was obtained from a human donor with ulcerative colitis or Crohn's disease, or a healthy co-twin of an affected twin (not recorded which).

The rearrangement joins TRBV20-1 to TRBJ2-3; the TRBD2 assignment by TCRdb is unverifiable without DNA. Germline-derived CDR1 and CDR2 are DFQATT and SNEGSKA (reference sequence). The length of the CDR3 is 13 residues. CDR3 region: CSAGAGGRDTQYF.

The chain couples TRBV7-3 to TRBJ2-3; TCRdb's D gene call, TRBD2, goes unchecked for lack of DNA. This CDR3 spans 15 amino acids. In germline, CDR1 is SGHTA, CDR2 FQGTGA. CDR3 protein: CASSLLAGEGDTQYF.

The gene calls are TRBV7-9 and TRBJ2-5; TCRdb reports TRBD2, a call that lacks DNA to check it against. Per the germline V gene, CDR1 is SEHNR and CDR2 is FQNEAQ (reference sequence). The CDR3 spans 16 residues. The CDR3 protein is CASTSWAAGGQETQYF. Based on the CDR3 plus reference TRBV7-9 and TRBJ2-5, the full variable domain is DTGVSQNPRHKITKRGQNVTFRCDPISEHNRLYWYRQTLGQGPEFLTYFQNEAQLEKSRLLSDRFSAERPKGSFSTLEIQRTEQGDSAMYLCASTSWAAGGQETQYFGPGTRLLVL.

The chain links TRBV12-3 or TRBV12-4 to TRBJ1-1. This CDR3 is built from 13 residues. CDR3 sequence reads: CASSPRWTRGAFF.

The rearrangement uses TRBV6-2 or TRBV6-3 and TRBJ1-1. CDR3 size: 13 residues. Germline loops: CDR1 MNHEY, CDR2 SVGEGT. The CDR3: CASSWTLNTEAFF.

This rearrangement joins TRBV5-1 to TRBJ1-4; TCRdb's D call, TRBD1, is unchecked because there is no DNA. Germline V lookup: CDR1 SGHRS, CDR2 YFSETQ. The CDR3 totals 15 residues. CDR3 sequence reads: CASSLRSPEGEKLFF.

V is TRBV11-2 and J is TRBJ2-1; the TCRdb D gene call, TRBD1, has no DNA to confirm it. The CDR3 extends over 15 amino acids. CDR1 and CDR2 from the germline V gene are SGHAT and FQNNGV. The CDR3 spells CASRRQGPLYNEQFF.

The chain combines TRBV18 with TRBJ2-7; the D call from TCRdb, TRBD2, cannot be confirmed without DNA. Germline V gene data show CDR1 as KGHSH and CDR2 as LQKENI. CDR3 length: 14 amino acids. The CDR3 sequence is CASSPPSLPYEQYF. The full variable domain, its missing parts supplied by reference TRBV18 and TRBJ2-7, is NAGVMQNPRHLVRRRGQEARLRCSPMKGHSHVYWYRQLPEEGLKFMVYLQKENIIDESGMPKERFSAEFPKEGPSILRIQQVVRGDSAAYFCASSPPSLPYEQYFGPGTRLTVT.

The genes are TRBV7-2 and TRBJ2-2; the TRBD1 assignment by TCRdb is unverifiable without DNA. The CDR3 covers 16 residues. Germline V CDR1 and CDR2: SGHTA, FQGNSA. The chain's CDR3 is CASSLFPGGGVGELFF.

The chain links TRBV29-1 to TRBJ2-1; the D call from TCRdb, TRBD2, cannot be confirmed without DNA. Germline CDR1 and CDR2: SQVTM and ANQGSEA. The CDR3 is 15 amino acids. The CDR3 reads CSVEKGSGPYNEQFF.

V is TRBV20-1 and J is TRBJ2-5; absent DNA, TCRdb's TRBD1 call cannot be checked. The CDR3 is 11 residues long. Germline loops: CDR1 DFQATT, CDR2 SNEGSKA (reference sequence). The CDR3: CSGGKGETQYF.

The rearrangement joins TRBV27 to TRBJ1-1; TCRdb lists TRBD1, though no DNA is available to test this call. This CDR3 region has 16 residues. CDR1 and CDR2 from the germline V gene are MNHEY and SMNVEV (reference sequence). The CDR3 protein is CASSLRGQLRDTEAFF.

The chain couples TRBV2 to TRBJ2-1. Germline V gene data show CDR1 as SNHLY and CDR2 as FYNNEI. This CDR3 contains 11 residues. CDR3 sequence reads: CASREFGEQFF.

The V and J genes are TRBV7-9 and TRBJ2-7; TCRdb proposes TRBD1, but this gene call is untestable without DNA. The germline V gene encodes CDR1 SEHNR and CDR2 FQNEAQ (reference sequence). This CDR3 is 15 amino acids long. The CDR3: CASTAIQGKASEQYF.

The chain carries TRBV4-2 and TRBJ2-1; TCRdb selects TRBD2, and the lack of DNA leaves this call unchecked. The CDR3 has 20 residues. CDR1 and CDR2 (germline): LGHNA, YNFKEQ. The CDR3 sequence is CASSQVVGRAWYKSYNEQFF.

The rearrangement links TRBV5-1 to TRBJ1-1; the TCRdb call, TRBD1, lacks DNA for checking. The CDR3 loop spans 14 amino acids. The germline V gene has CDR1 SGHRS and CDR2 YFSETQ. CDR3 residues: CASSRDRMNTEAFF.

V and J are TRBV15 and TRBJ1-5; TCRdb picks TRBD1, but there is no DNA to check that call. This CDR3 has 19 amino acids. CDR1 LNHNV and CDR2 YYDKDF come from the germline V gene (reference sequence). The CDR3 is CATSSAPTGGSVINQPQHF.

The rearrangement links TRBV28 to TRBJ2-3. This CDR3 contains 14 residues. Per germline, CDR1 MDHEN and CDR2 SYDVKM. This chain's CDR3 is CASSLGVRTDTQYF.

The chain carries TRBV15 and TRBJ2-3. Per the germline V gene, CDR1 is LNHNV and CDR2 is YYDKDF (reference sequence). CDR3 length: 12 residues. The CDR3 reads CATSKSPDTQYF.

The chain couples TRBV12-3 or TRBV12-4 to TRBJ2-3. The CDR3 sequence is 17 residues long. The CDR3 sequence is CASSPAALTPSTDTQYF.

The gene calls are TRBV11-2 and TRBJ2-1; TCRdb returns TRBD2, unconfirmable since there is no DNA. CDR3 length: 13 amino acids. Germline CDR1 SGHAT, CDR2 FQNNGV. The CDR3 loop is CASTSLGDNEQFF.

V and J are TRBV5-1 and TRBJ2-7; TCRdb returns TRBD1, unconfirmable since there is no DNA. Germline lookup yields CDR1 SGHRS and CDR2 YFSETQ. The CDR3 consists of 14 residues. This CDR3 reads CASSDVTGEYEQYF.

V usage is TRBV2 and J usage is TRBJ2-3; the TCRdb D gene call, TRBD2, has no DNA to confirm it. Germline-derived CDR1 and CDR2 are SNHLY and FYNNEI. CDR3 length: 16 amino acids. The CDR3 sequence: CASGRLAGRGTDTQYF.

The rearrangement links TRBV6-2 or TRBV6-3 to TRBJ2-2; TCRdb reports TRBD2, a call that lacks DNA to check it against. The CDR3 is 15 amino acids. Germline V gene data show CDR1 as MNHEY and CDR2 as SVGEGT. This chain's CDR3 is CASSVGGSNTGELFF.

The chain employs TRBV5-1 and TRBJ2-5; TCRdb's D call, TRBD1, is unchecked because there is no DNA. The V gene's germline CDR1 is SGHRS and CDR2 YFSETQ. The length of the CDR3 is 14 residues. The chain's CDR3 is CASSFGDSQETQYF.

The rearrangement joins TRBV7-8 to TRBJ2-1. From germline, CDR1 is SGHVS and CDR2 FQNEAQ. CDR3 length: 15 amino acids. The CDR3: CASSLSAKSYNEQFF. Combining the CDR3 with reference TRBV7-8 and TRBJ2-1 gives the whole variable domain GAGVSQSPRYKVAKRGQDVALRCDPISGHVSLFWYQQALGQGPEFLTYFQNEAQLDKSGLPSDRFFAERPEGSVSTLKIQRTQQEDSAVYLCASSLSAKSYNEQFFGPGTRLTVL.

V usage is TRBV5-1 and J usage is TRBJ1-3; TCRdb lists TRBD1, though no DNA is available to test this call. CDR1 SGHRS and CDR2 YFSETQ come from the germline V gene. The CDR3 has 18 amino acids. This chain's CDR3 is CASSLGPPTGGSGNTIYF.

The rearrangement joins TRBV2 to TRBJ2-7; TCRdb lists TRBD2, though no DNA is available to test this call. The CDR3 is made up of 14 amino acids. CDR1 SNHLY and CDR2 FYNNEI come from the germline V gene. The CDR3 region is CASNPGLARRKQYF.